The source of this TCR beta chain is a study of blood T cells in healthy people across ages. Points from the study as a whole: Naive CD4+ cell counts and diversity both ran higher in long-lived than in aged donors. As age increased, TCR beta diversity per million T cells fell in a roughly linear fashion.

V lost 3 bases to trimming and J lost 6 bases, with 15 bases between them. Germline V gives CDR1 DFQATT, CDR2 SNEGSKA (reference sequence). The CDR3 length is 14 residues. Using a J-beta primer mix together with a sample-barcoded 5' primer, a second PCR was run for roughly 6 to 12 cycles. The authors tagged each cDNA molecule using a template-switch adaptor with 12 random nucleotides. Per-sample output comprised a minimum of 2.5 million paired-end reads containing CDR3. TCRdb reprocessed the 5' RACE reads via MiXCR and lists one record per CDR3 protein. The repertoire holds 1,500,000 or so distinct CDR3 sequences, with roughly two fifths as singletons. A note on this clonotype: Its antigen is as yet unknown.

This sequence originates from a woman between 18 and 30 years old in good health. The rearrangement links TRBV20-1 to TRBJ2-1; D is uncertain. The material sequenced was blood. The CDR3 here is CSARPPPRSNEQFF. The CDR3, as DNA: TGCAGTGCTAGGCCCCCTCCTAGGTCCAATGAGCAGTTCTTC.